The subject of this entry is one T cell receptor (beta chain). The sample belongs to a study of blood T cell repertoires in COVID-19. Whole-study context: Researchers got acute and convalescent COVID-19 samples from the United States, Italy and Spain.

This table comes from immunoSEQ multiplex PCR, and its TCRdb copy is limited to in-frame clones, with some not included. The data show tens of thousands of clones, over 60% seen once. The sequence was obtained from a man between 65 and 85 years old with acute or convalescent COVID-19. The sequencing input was peripheral blood.

The CDR3 is CASLYSVGTSGKRTGELFF. In DNA, the CDR3 is TGTGCCAGCCTTTACTCCGTTGGGACTAGCGGGAAGCGAACCGGGGAGCTGTTTTTT. The rearrangement links TRBV28 to TRBJ2-2; TRBD2 matches at 13 bases. Losses at the gene ends were 8 bases for V and 5 bases for J; bases not matched to a gene: 17. Germline assignment: CDR1 MDHEN and CDR2 SYDVKM. CDR3 size: 19 residues.